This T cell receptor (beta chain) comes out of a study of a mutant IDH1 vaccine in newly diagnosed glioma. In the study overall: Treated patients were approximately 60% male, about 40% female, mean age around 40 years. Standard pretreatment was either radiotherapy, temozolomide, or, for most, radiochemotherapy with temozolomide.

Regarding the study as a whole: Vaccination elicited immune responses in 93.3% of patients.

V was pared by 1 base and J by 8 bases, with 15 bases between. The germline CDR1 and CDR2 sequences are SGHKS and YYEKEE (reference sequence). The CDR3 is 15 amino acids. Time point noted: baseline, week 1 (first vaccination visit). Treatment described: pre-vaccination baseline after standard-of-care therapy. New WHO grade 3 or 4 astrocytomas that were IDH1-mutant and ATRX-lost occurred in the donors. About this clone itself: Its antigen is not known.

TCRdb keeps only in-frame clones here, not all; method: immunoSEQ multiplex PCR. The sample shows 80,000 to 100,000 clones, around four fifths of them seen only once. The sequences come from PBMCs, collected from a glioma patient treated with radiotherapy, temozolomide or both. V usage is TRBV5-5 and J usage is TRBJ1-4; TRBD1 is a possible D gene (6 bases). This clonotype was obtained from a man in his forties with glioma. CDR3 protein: CASSLIPGAKEKLFF. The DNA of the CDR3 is TGTGCCAGCAGCTTGATCCCAGGGGCCAAGGAAAAACTGTTTTTT.